Shown below are 27 T cell receptor beta chains from a single sample sequenced in a study of CD8+ T cells in alopecia areata. Treatment specified: oral pan-JAK inhibitor, 5-10 mg twice daily. Extraction of RNA preceded its reverse transcription into cDNA, which served as the sequencing template. Profiled with immunoSEQ multiplex PCR; TCRdb holds only in-frame clones, not every one. Among 80,000 to 95,000 clones listed, 44% were seen once. The material sequenced was CD8+ T cells sorted from blood, taken at week 24, from a patient treated with tofacitinib. The receptors come from a human donor with alopecia areata.

The rearrangement uses TRBV30 and TRBJ1-2; no reliable D call. Germline V gene sequence: CDR1 GTSNPN, CDR2 SVGIG (reference sequence). V was cut by 3 bases and J by 1 base, with 15 bases left in between. CDR3 length: 15 amino acids. The CDR3 reads CAWSPLGRHNYGYTF. CDR3 DNA: TGTGCCTGGAGCCCACTTGGACGCCATAACTATGGCTACACCTTC.

The chain recombines TRBV9 with TRBJ2-1; 11 positions match TRBD2. The CDR3 contains 16 residues. V dropped 0 bases and J dropped 6; count of bases not matched to a gene: 5. From germline, CDR1 is SGDLS and CDR2 YYNGEE. As DNA, the CDR3 is TGTGCCAGCAGCGTAGCCTTAGCGGGAGGGCCCAATGAGCAGTTCTTC. Encoded protein: CASSVALAGGPNEQFF.

In its sample, this clone was seen a few times. V is TRBV4-3 and J is TRBJ1-2, with TRBD1 matching over 10 bases. V was pared by 4 bases and J by 6 bases, with 8 bases of the junction left unmatched. The CDR3 runs 15 residues. Germline assignment: CDR1 LGHNA and CDR2 YSLEER. CDR3 residues: CASSRRDRGTDGYTF. The CDR3 DNA sequence: TGCGCCAGCAGCCGAAGGGACAGGGGCACGGATGGCTACACCTTC.

The chain couples TRBV5-1 to TRBJ2-7, with D tentatively TRBD1 or TRBD2 (6 bases each). Germline V gene lookup returns CDR1 SGHRS and CDR2 YFSETQ. CDR3 size: 15 residues. V shed 0 bases and J shed 0 bases, with 10 bases lying between them. The CDR3 spells CASSLARGDSYEQYF. The CDR3 nucleotides read TGCGCCAGCAGCTTGGCTAGGGGGGACTCCTACGAGCAGTACTTC.

The chain's CDR3 is CASQPKTSGHTGELFF. The CDR3 DNA reads as TGTGCCAGCCAGCCAAAGACTAGCGGGCATACCGGGGAGCTGTTTTTT. The chain uses TRBV7-9 and TRBJ2-2; 10 bases agree with TRBD2. The CDR3 covers 16 residues. J was trimmed by 5 bases and V by 8 bases; bases with no gene match: 11. The germline V gene encodes CDR1 SEHNR and CDR2 FQNEAQ (reference sequence).

The genes are TRBV27 and TRBJ1-2; possibly TRBD1 for D (6 bases). The CDR3 spans 14 residues. V was trimmed by 4 bases and J by 2 bases, leaving 11 bases between them. Germline V lookup: CDR1 MNHEY, CDR2 SMNVEV (reference sequence). The chain's CDR3 is CASSYRGTNYGYTF. The CDR3 DNA reads TGTGCCAGCAGTTATAGGGGGACGAACTATGGCTACACCTTC.

Only a few counts were recorded for this clone. In DNA, the CDR3 is TGTGCCAGCAGTGGGGGGCGCTACAATGAGCAGTTCTTC. Protein product: CASSGGRYNEQFF. This rearrangement joins TRBV6-1 to TRBJ2-1; D is possibly TRBD1 (6 bases). V lost 4 bases and J 3 bases, leaving 7 bases between the germline ends. The CDR3 contains 13 residues. Germline V lookup: CDR1 MNHNS, CDR2 SASEGT.

This clone has only a few counts. The chain is built from TRBV13 and TRBJ2-7; TRBD1 matches at 9 bases. Germline V CDR1 and CDR2: PRHDT, FYEKMQ (reference sequence). V trimming: 6 bases; J trimming: 6 bases; junction bases outside the gene matches: 12. CDR3 length equals 15 residues. DNA of the CDR3: TGTGCCAGCAGTTCTCAGGGGACAGGGATCCCCGAGCAGTACTTC. Translated, it gives CASSSQGTGIPEQYF.

The rearrangement links TRBV19 to TRBJ2-1, with unresolved D. The CDR3 spans 12 residues. The V and J ends lost 0 bases and 7 bases respectively, with 4 bases between them. Germline CDR1 is LNHDA and CDR2 is SQIVND (reference sequence). The chain's CDR3 is CASSIEWNEQFF. In DNA, the CDR3 is TGTGCCAGTAGTATAGAGTGGAATGAGCAGTTCTTC.

This chain joins TRBV29-1 and TRBJ2-1; D might be TRBD2 (5 bases). CDR1 SQVTM and CDR2 ANQGSEA come from the germline V gene. This CDR3 contains 15 residues. V lost 3 bases and J 4 bases, leaving 16 bases between the germline ends. The CDR3 here is CSVDGGSPPYNEQFF. Here the CDR3 DNA reads TGCAGCGTTGACGGAGGTAGCCCCCCTTACAATGAGCAGTTCTTC.

V is TRBV19 and J is TRBJ2-3, with TRBD2 matching 9 bases. The CDR3 has 15 residues. Germline V gene lookup returns CDR1 LNHDA and CDR2 SQIVND (reference sequence). With V trimmed by 7 bases and J by 1 base, 6 bases remained unmatched. CDR3 region: CASTVKREGTDTQYF. DNA for the CDR3: TGTGCCAGTACCGTAAAGCGGGAGGGCACAGATACGCAGTATTTT. The variable domain in full, completed from reference TRBV19 and TRBJ2-3, reads DGGITQSPKYLFRKEGQNVTLSCEQNLNHDAMYWYRQDPGQGLRLIYYSQIVNDFQKGDIAEGYSVSREKKESFPLTVTSAQKNPTAFYLCASTVKREGTDTQYFGPGTRLTVL.

This clone has just a few counts. The V and J genes are TRBV4-1 and TRBJ2-2, with D hard to call. In germline, CDR1 is MGHRA, CDR2 YSYEKL. This CDR3 comprises 16 residues. Trimming cost V 2 bases and J 3 bases, with 13 bases left between them. The CDR3 spells CASSQTSASYTGELFF. In DNA, the CDR3 is TGCGCCAGCAGCCAAACGTCCGCCAGCTACACCGGGGAGCTGTTTTTT.

This clone has just a few counts. The chain recombines TRBV4-1 with TRBJ2-1; possible D gene TRBD1, 5 bases. The CDR3 is 16 residues long. The germline gives CDR1 MGHRA, CDR2 YSYEKL. V shed 3 bases and J shed 0 bases, with 12 bases lying between them. As DNA, the CDR3 is TGCGCCAGCAGCCAGGTCCCAGGGAACTCCTACAATGAGCAGTTCTTC. Translated: CASSQVPGNSYNEQFF.

This clone was found a few times. The V gene is TRBV11-2, the J gene TRBJ2-1, with TRBD2 matching 7 bases. The CDR3 is made up of 11 amino acids. V gave up 4 bases and J gave up 10 bases; unmatched junction bases: 1. Germline V lookup: CDR1 SGHAT, CDR2 FQNNGV. This CDR3 reads CASSSAGEQFF. The CDR3 DNA follows: TGTGCCAGCAGCTCAGCGGGGGAGCAGTTCTTC.

The V gene is TRBV2, the J gene TRBJ1-5; the D is unclear. CDR3 length: 17 amino acids. V gave up 4 bases and J gave up 3 bases, with 19 bases separating them. Germline CDR1 SNHLY, CDR2 FYNNEI. The CDR3 spells CASSVEKTGNPNQPQHF. The CDR3 bases are TGTGCCAGCAGTGTCGAGAAGACGGGGAACCCCAATCAGCCCCAGCATTTT.

This clone was seen only a few times. The V gene is TRBV7-9, the J gene TRBJ1-1; TRBD1 might be the D (6 bases). The CDR3 contains 15 residues. V shed 5 bases and J shed 0 bases, with 13 bases lying between them. Germline V gene sequence: CDR1 SEHNR, CDR2 FQNEAQ (reference sequence). The CDR3, as DNA: TGTGCCAGCAGCCTCCCGGACAGCTTGAACACTGAAGCTTTCTTT. Protein product: CASSLPDSLNTEAFF.

The V and J genes are TRBV6-5 and TRBJ1-1; D is unresolved. Germline CDR1 is MNHEY and CDR2 is SVGAGI. V dropped 0 bases and J dropped 2 bases, with 13 bases sitting between them. The length of the CDR3 is 16 residues. The CDR3 region has the DNA TGTGCCAGCAGTTACTCGAATCCCAGGTACAACACTGAAGCTTTCTTT. It translates to CASSYSNPRYNTEAFF.

This clone appeared once. The gene calls are TRBV19 and TRBJ2-2; TRBD1 matches at 7 bases. Germline lookup yields CDR1 LNHDA and CDR2 SQIVND (reference sequence). The CDR3 is made up of 16 amino acids. V lost 3 bases and J lost 1; bases outside the gene matches: 5. The CDR3, as DNA: TGTGCCAGTAGTATGCCCGGGACAGTGAACACCGGGGAGCTGTTTTTT. Translation: CASSMPGTVNTGELFF.

The chain couples TRBV29-1 to TRBJ2-5, with D unresolved. The CDR3 spans 13 residues. Germline-derived CDR1 and CDR2 are SQVTM and ANQGSEA. With 6 bases removed from V and 5 bases from J, the gap between germline ends came to 16 bases. CDR3 DNA sequence: TGCAGCGTCGTCTGGGCAGGCCCGGAGACCCAGTACTTC. Translated, it gives CSVVWAGPETQYF.

This chain joins TRBV27 and TRBJ2-4; 8 positions match TRBD1. In germline, CDR1 is MNHEY, CDR2 SMNVEV (reference sequence). CDR3 size: 16 residues. Unmatched junction bases numbered 10, after V lost 5 bases and J lost 4 bases. The DNA for the CDR3 is TGTGCCAGCAGTCCATCGACAGGGGAGTTTAAAAACATTCAGTACTTC. Its protein product is CASSPSTGEFKNIQYF.

This chain links TRBV5-5 with TRBJ1-2; D perhaps matches TRBD1 (5 bases). This CDR3 region has 16 residues. The V end lost 0 bases, the J end lost 4 bases, and 16 bases lay between the germline ends. Per the germline V gene, CDR1 is SGHKS and CDR2 is YYEKEE (reference sequence). Here the CDR3 reads CASSLGDLSALYGYTF. CDR3 sequence (DNA): TGTGCCAGCAGCTTGGGGGACCTGAGCGCTCTCTATGGCTACACCTTC.

This clone occurred many times. The chain joins TRBV28 to TRBJ2-2; 13 nucleotides agree with TRBD2. In germline, CDR1 is MDHEN, CDR2 SYDVKM. V lost 5 bases, J lost 5 bases, and 8 bases stayed unmatched. The CDR3 covers 17 residues. CDR3 protein: CASSTGLAGEVTGELFF. The CDR3 DNA reads as TGTGCCAGCAGTACCGGACTAGCGGGAGAAGTGACCGGGGAGCTGTTTTTT.

This chain connects TRBV7-2 to TRBJ2-7; a weak D match, TRBD2 (6 bases). Germline loops: CDR1 SGHTA, CDR2 FQGNSA. CDR3 length: 15 amino acids. Between the trimmed V and J ends, which lost 5 bases and 2 bases, there was a span of 16 bases. DNA of the CDR3: TGTGCCAGCAGCCTCGGGGACTCCCGGGCCTACGAGCAGTACTTC. The encoded protein is CASSLGDSRAYEQYF.

Worth noting for this clone: Other nucleotide sequences in the sample specify the same CDR3. CDR3 sequence (DNA): TGTGCCAGCAGCCCACTAGCGGGAGGTACCTACGAGCAGTACTTC. As protein: CASSPLAGGTYEQYF. The rearrangement links TRBV7-9 to TRBJ2-7, with TRBD2 matching 12 bases. The CDR3 length is 15 residues. Germline values: CDR1 SEHNR, CDR2 FQNEAQ (reference sequence). Germline trimming cut 5 bases from V and 2 bases from J; bases unmatched to any gene: 4.

The table lists this clone with a few counts. This chain joins TRBV7-9 and TRBJ2-5, with a tentative D call TRBD1 (5 bases). The CDR3 sequence is 16 residues long. V was shortened by 2 bases and J by 1 base, with 14 bases between the two germline ends. Germline assignment: CDR1 SEHNR and CDR2 FQNEAQ (reference sequence). For the CDR3, the DNA is TGTGCCAGCAGCTTACCAAGGGGCCGCGTCCAAGAGACCCAGTACTTC. Amino acid sequence: CASSLPRGRVQETQYF.

The chain has TRBV5-6 and TRBJ2-2; the match to TRBD1 covers 7 bases. The germline V gene encodes CDR1 SGHDT and CDR2 YYEEEE. Trimming took 3 bases from V and 0 from J; bases not matched to a gene: 2. CDR3 size: 15 residues. The DNA for the CDR3 is TGTGCCAGCAGCTGGACAGGACCGAACACCGGGGAGCTGTTTTTT. Its translation: CASSWTGPNTGELFF.

This chain joins TRBV5-1 and TRBJ2-1; D is ambiguous. CDR1 is SGHRS, CDR2 YFSETQ, per germline. Trimming cost V 0 bases and J 4 bases, with 8 bases left between them. The CDR3 sequence is 14 residues long. CDR3 sequence: CASSLEGGYNEQFF. Written as DNA, the CDR3 is TGCGCCAGCAGCTTGGAGGGCGGATACAATGAGCAGTTCTTC.